The following is a TCR beta chain sequence with its context. Method: immunoSEQ multiplex PCR; TCRdb's copy keeps in-frame clones and lacks some. The profile covers more than 150,000 clones, with about 86% appearing a single time and 4% taken by the ten largest. This sample is part of a study of blood T cell repertoires in COVID-19. The CDR3 length is 14 residues. The V end was cut by 0 bases, the J end by 2 bases, with 7 bases between. Germline V gene data show CDR1 as LNHNV and CDR2 as YYDKDF (reference sequence). This sequence was found in an older woman with acute or convalescent COVID-19. Material for sequencing was peripheral blood. V and J are TRBV15 and TRBJ2-5; a weak D match, TRBD2 (5 bases). CDR3 nucleotide sequence: TGTGCCACCAGCAGAGATCTAGCACAAGAGACCCAGTACTTC. As protein: CATSRDLAQETQYF.